Listed below are T cell receptor beta chains from one sample, sequenced in a study of T cells in Graves' hyperthyroidism and ophthalmopathy. TCRdb independently ran MiXCR on the multiplex PCR reads; one entry per CDR3 protein. This table has about 760,000 distinct CDR3 sequences, approximately 36% appearing once. The source material was blood. The receptors derive from a middle-aged woman with Graves' hyperthyroidism. CDR3s include the opening cysteine and the closing phenylalanine or tryptophan. Each record gives: CDR3 protein, CDR3 DNA, J gene, V gene, clone size, D gene. The D gene is left open where the match is weak. Clone sizes are given selectively: once, few, many, or a class where the clone is expanded.

CASSGLPTGTGTSGANVLTF | TGCGCCAGCAGCGGCCTTCCTACCGGGACCGGGACTTCTGGGGCCAACGTCCTGACTTTC | TRBJ2-6 | TRBV5-1 | - | -
CASSPGQGIWNEQFF | TGTGCCAGCAGCCCAGGACAGGGTATCTGGAATGAGCAGTTCTTC | TRBJ2-1 | TRBV7-3 | - | TRBD1
CASIDGGTYEQYF | TGTGCCAGCATAGATGGCGGGACCTACGAGCAGTACTTC | TRBJ2-7 | TRBV11-2 | - | -
CASSYSSVEETQYF | TGTGCCAGCAGTTACTCATCCGTGGAAGAGACCCAGTACTTC | TRBJ2-5 | TRBV11-2 | few | -
CAISPTSGANVLTF | TGTGCCATCAGTCCCACTAGCGGGGCCAACGTCCTGACTTTC | TRBJ2-6 | TRBV10-3 | - | -
CASSLYRNDYGYTF | TGTGCCAGCAGTTTATACAGAAACGACTATGGCTACACCTTC | TRBJ1-2 | TRBV2 | - | -
CASSFNSRGQGAYEQYF | TGTGCCAGCAGCTTTAATTCTCGCGGGCAGGGGGCCTACGAGCAGTACTTC | TRBJ2-7 | TRBV7-9 | few | TRBD1
CASNTFRDTNTGELFF | TGTGCCAGCAATACTTTCCGGGACACAAACACCGGGGAGCTGTTTTTT | TRBJ2-2 | TRBV6-1 | many | -
CASSTRQSVSYTF | TGTGCCAGCAGTACCAGACAGTCCGTGAGCTACACCTTC | TRBJ1-2 | TRBV12-3/TRBV12-4 | many | -
CAWSVGLGYEQYF | TGTGCCTGGAGTGTAGGATTAGGGTACGAGCAGTACTTC | TRBJ2-7 | TRBV30 | - | -
CASSESLSSGNTIYF | TGTGCCAGCAGTGAATCTCTCTCGTCTGGAAACACCATATATTTT | TRBJ1-3 | TRBV25-1 | many | -
CASRRQGRETQYF | TGTGCCAGCAGAAGACAGGGGCGGGAGACCCAGTACTTC | TRBJ2-5 | TRBV6-5 | few | TRBD1
CASSPGGDNYGYTF | TGTGCCAGCAGCCCAGGAGGGGACAACTATGGCTACACCTTC | TRBJ1-2 | TRBV7-2 | many | -
CASSREVYTEAFF | TGTGCCAGCAGTAGGGAGGTGTACACTGAAGCTTTCTTT | TRBJ1-1 | TRBV6-6 | - | -